The 18 T cell receptor beta chains listed next were all sequenced from one sample in a study of cytomegalovirus exposure and HLA in healthy donors. PCR amplification relied on 60 Vbeta primers (plus 13 Jbeta primers). Sequenced by immunoSEQ multiplex PCR; TCRdb stores in-frame clones only, minus some. The sample lists approximately 120,000 clones; more than 75% were seen once. The sequenced sample consisted of PBMCs. Receptor source: a man under 40 in good health and CMV-seropositive.

This chain connects TRBV28 to TRBJ2-1; 7 positions match TRBD2. V lost 8 bases, J lost 3 bases, and 13 bases stayed unmatched. The CDR3 runs to 16 residues. Germline V gives CDR1 MDHEN, CDR2 SYDVKM. CDR3 sequence reads: CASLDQLAENYNEQFF. CDR3 bases: TGTGCCAGCCTTGACCAGCTAGCGGAGAACTACAATGAGCAGTTCTTC. The full variable domain, its missing parts supplied by reference TRBV28 and TRBJ2-1, is DVKVTQSSRYLVKRTGEKVFLECVQDMDHENMFWYRQDPGLGLRLIYFSYDVKMKEKGDIPEGYSVSREKKERFSLILESASTNQTSMYLCASLDQLAENYNEQFFGPGTRLTVL.

The chain joins TRBV27 to TRBJ1-1; the D gene is possibly TRBD1 (6 bases). Looked up from germline, CDR1 is MNHEY and CDR2 is SMNVEV (reference sequence). CDR3 size: 13 residues. The V end lost 2 bases, the J end lost 8 bases, and 12 bases lay between the germline ends. This CDR3 is CASSLNGGPEAFF. The CDR3, as DNA: TGTGCCAGCAGTTTAAATGGGGGCCCCGAAGCTTTCTTT.

The J gene is TRBJ2-7, the V gene TRBV5-1; possibly TRBD2 for D (6 bases). The CDR3 totals 14 residues. CDR1 and CDR2 from the germline V gene are SGHRS and YFSETQ. V was pared by 1 base and J by 4 bases, with 12 bases between. CDR3 loop: CASSLRAGSYEQYF. The CDR3 DNA reads TGCGCCAGCAGCTTGCGCGCGGGATCGTACGAGCAGTACTTC.

This clone showed up just a few times. The chain recombines TRBV30 with TRBJ2-7; TRBD2 is a possible D gene (5 bases). Germline CDR1 reads GTSNPN; CDR2 reads SVGIG (reference sequence). The CDR3 sequence is 15 residues long. Trimming took off 4 bases at V and 0 bases at J, with 16 bases between the two ends. The CDR3 coding sequence is TGTGCCTGGACCACTGGACTCCCCTTCTCCTACGAGCAGTACTTC. Translation gives CAWTTGLPFSYEQYF.

The chain has TRBV30 and TRBJ1-2; 7 positions match TRBD1. The CDR3 is 13 residues long. Germline loops: CDR1 GTSNPN, CDR2 SVGIG (reference sequence). V trimming: 0 bases; J trimming: 9 bases; junction bases outside the gene matches: 7. The CDR3 sequence: CAWSVYRGDSYTF. The CDR3, as DNA: TGTGCCTGGAGTGTTTACAGGGGTGATAGCTACACCTTC. Filled out from reference TRBV30 and TRBJ1-2, the complete variable domain reads SQTIHQWPATLVQPVGSPLSLECTVEGTSNPNLYWYRQAAGRGLQLLFYSVGIGQISSEVPQNLSASRPQDRQFILSSKKLLLSDSGFYLCAWSVYRGDSYTFGSGTRLTVV.

This chain links TRBV10-2 with TRBJ2-3; maybe TRBD2 (6 bases). The germline V and J ends were trimmed by 8 bases and 2 bases, with 17 bases remaining between them. CDR3 length: 15 amino acids. Germline lookup yields CDR1 WSHSY and CDR2 SAAADI. CDR3 sequence (DNA): TGCGCCAGCGAAGCCCAGGCGGGGAACACAGATACGCAGTATTTT. It specifies CASEAQAGNTDTQYF.

About this clone: The junction departs from germline at one end; a sequencing error may be responsible. CDR3 in amino acids: CAISPGGQAGRGSF. DNA of the CDR3: TGTGCCATCAGCCCGGGGGGACAGGCGGGTCGTGGCTCCTTC. V and J are TRBV10-3 and TRBJ1-2; 8 nucleotides align to TRBD1. The CDR3 spans 14 residues. Germline values: CDR1 ENHRY, CDR2 SYGVKD.

The chain recombines TRBV2 with TRBJ1-5; 10 bases are a match to TRBD1. V lost 6 bases and J lost 10; bases outside the gene matches: 3. Germline assignment: CDR1 SNHLY and CDR2 FYNNEI. The CDR3 consists of 12 residues. The CDR3 here is CASRGQGTPQHF. DNA of the CDR3: TGTGCCAGCAGGGGACAGGGGACACCCCAGCATTTT.

This chain joins TRBV5-3 and TRBJ2-7, with 9 bases that match TRBD2. Being an ORF, TRBV5-3 has a function that is uncertain. This CDR3 has 14 amino acids. V was pared by 5 bases and J by 4 bases, with 7 bases of the junction left unmatched. In DNA, the CDR3 is TGTGCCAGAAGAACCCCTAGCGGGAAGTACGAGCAGTACTTC. Its protein product is CARRTPSGKYEQYF.

Only one count was recorded for this clone. The chain employs TRBV7-9 and TRBJ2-3; 7 positions match TRBD2. Germline V CDR1 and CDR2: SEHNR, FQNEAQ (reference sequence). The CDR3 has 13 amino acids. Germline trimming cut 9 bases from V and 0 bases from J; bases unmatched to any gene: 3. The CDR3 sequence: CARAGLSTDTQYF. The CDR3 bases are TGTGCCAGAGCGGGACTAAGCACAGATACGCAGTATTTT.

The genes are TRBV6-5 and TRBJ1-1; 7 bases are a match to TRBD1. CDR1 is MNHEY and CDR2 is SVGAGI in the germline V gene. The J segment lost 4 bases and the V segment lost 6 bases, leaving 11 bases of the junction unmatched. The CDR3 is made up of 15 amino acids. The CDR3 here is CASRGVVRGTTEAFF. The DNA for the CDR3 is TGTGCCAGCAGGGGGGTTGTCAGGGGGACCACTGAAGCTTTCTTT.

The chain links TRBV25-1 to TRBJ2-3; 8 positions match TRBD1. The V gene's germline CDR1 is MGHDK and CDR2 SYGVNS. Losses at the gene ends were 3 bases for V and 0 bases for J; bases not matched to a gene: 5. The CDR3 length is 16 residues. The DNA for the CDR3 is TGTGCCAGCAGTGATCCCCACAGGGGGAGCACAGATACGCAGTATTTT. Amino acids: CASSDPHRGSTDTQYF.

CDR3 coding DNA: TGTGCCAGCAGCTTGTCCCTTAACTACGAGCAGTACTTC. Translating gives CASSLSLNYEQYF. This sequence joins TRBV11-2 and TRBJ2-7; no clear D. The CDR3 has 13 residues. The ends were cut back, 3 bases at V and 3 bases at J, with 9 bases in the middle. CDR1 and CDR2 (germline): SGHAT, FQNNGV.

The chain couples TRBV14 to TRBJ1-4, with 7 bases lining up with TRBD1. Looked up from germline, CDR1 is SGHDN and CDR2 is FVKESK. V was clipped by 4 bases and J by 1 base; unmatched bases: 3. The CDR3 spans 15 residues. The DNA of the CDR3 is TGTGCCAGCAGCCCCCGACAGGGAACTAATGAAAAACTGTTTTTT. Translated, it gives CASSPRQGTNEKLFF. Together with reference TRBV14 and TRBJ1-4, the CDR3 gives the full variable domain: EAGVTQFPSHSVIEKGQTVTLRCDPISGHDNLYWYRRVMGKEIKFLLHFVKESKQDESGMPNNRFLAERTGGTYSTLKVQPAELEDSGVYFCASSPRQGTNEKLFFGSGTQLSVL.

A few counts support this clone. The chain links TRBV7-9 to TRBJ1-1; a possible D gene is TRBD1 (5 bases). The germline V and J ends were trimmed by 2 bases and 3 bases, with 10 bases remaining between them. CDR1 is SEHNR and CDR2 is FQNEAQ in the germline V gene (reference sequence). This CDR3 comprises 14 residues. CDR3 coding DNA: TGTGCCAGCAGCTTAAGACAGATGGACACTGAAGCTTTCTTT. Amino acids: CASSLRQMDTEAFF. Based on the CDR3 plus reference TRBV7-9 and TRBJ1-1, the full variable domain is DTGVSQNPRHKITKRGQNVTFRCDPISEHNRLYWYRQTLGQGPEFLTYFQNEAQLEKSRLLSDRFSAERPKGSFSTLEIQRTEQGDSAMYLCASSLRQMDTEAFFGQGTRLTVV.

This sequence joins TRBV4-3 and TRBJ2-1, with 10 bases aligning to TRBD2. The length of the CDR3 is 15 residues. Trimming at V came to 2 bases and at J to 9 bases, leaving 7 bases not matched to a gene. Germline V CDR1 and CDR2: LGHNA, YSLEER. CDR3 sequence (DNA): TGCGCCAGCAGCCAAAGGTCTGTAGCGGGGGGTGAGCAGTTCTTC. Translated: CASSQRSVAGGEQFF.

The chain employs TRBV6-5 and TRBJ2-7; TRBD2 might be the D (6 bases). This CDR3 has 15 residues. V lost 5 bases, J lost 3 bases, and 17 bases lay in between. Germline-derived CDR1 and CDR2 are MNHEY and SVGAGI. CDR3 in amino acids: CASSPPSSGSYEQYF. The CDR3 coding sequence is TGTGCCAGCAGTCCACCATCCTCCGGGAGCTACGAGCAGTACTTC.

J is TRBJ2-5 and V is TRBV2; D possibly corresponds to TRBD2 (6 bases). V gave up 8 bases and J gave up 5 bases, with 12 bases separating them. In germline, CDR1 is SNHLY, CDR2 FYNNEI. The CDR3 is 12 amino acids. In nucleotides, the CDR3 is TGTGCCAGCCGACCGGGAGTTGAGACCCAGTACTTC. Translated: CASRPGVETQYF.